This T cell receptor (beta chain) was captured by sequencing in a study of human T cells and chemical hapten exposure. Study in general: Investigators sensitized 2 cm by 2 cm of upper inner arm skin with 2% DPC. Among samples, TCR yields varied mainly because of small differences in pooled library volume. Overall study results and limits: The formation of large CDR3 similarity clusters by expanded TCRs significantly exceeded that of controls. DPC sensitization produced no change in TCRs with frequency above 1 in 1000.

Concerning this clonotype itself: Its target is not known.

A single record per CDR3 protein comes from TCRdb applying MiXCR to the RACE reads. The sample contains some 53,000 distinct CDR3 sequences, approximately 10% of which appear only once. The CDR3 has 11 amino acids. Germline CDR1 reads GTSNPN; CDR2 reads SVGIG (reference sequence). V was pared by 0 bases and J by 7 bases, with 6 bases between. Time point indicated: patch test 1, 2 weeks after DPC sensitization. Documented treatment: therapeutic diphenylcyclopropenone sensitization with weekly scalp DPC. It was from unfractionated whole blood that total RNA was extracted. The starting material was whole blood, obtained in connection with sensitization to the hapten diphenylcyclopropenone (DPC). This receptor was taken from a woman aged 40 to 55 with alopecia areata. Some clones in this sample may be carry-over from other donors' samples. The V gene is TRBV30, the J gene TRBJ2-5; D may be TRBD1 (6 bases). The CDR3, as DNA: TGTGCCTGGAGTGTACAGGGGACCCAGTACTTC. Translating it yields CAWSVQGTQYF.